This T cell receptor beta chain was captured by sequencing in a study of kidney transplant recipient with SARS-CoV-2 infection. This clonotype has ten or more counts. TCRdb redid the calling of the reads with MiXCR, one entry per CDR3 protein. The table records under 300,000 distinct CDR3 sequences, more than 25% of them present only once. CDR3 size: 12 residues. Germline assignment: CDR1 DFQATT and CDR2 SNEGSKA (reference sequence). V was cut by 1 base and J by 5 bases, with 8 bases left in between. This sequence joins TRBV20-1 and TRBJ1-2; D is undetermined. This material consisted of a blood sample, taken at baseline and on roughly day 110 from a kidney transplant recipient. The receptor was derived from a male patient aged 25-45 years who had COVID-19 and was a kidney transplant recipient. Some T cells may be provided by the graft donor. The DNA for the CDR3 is TGCAGTGCTAGAGGGAACGGATATGGCTACACCTTC. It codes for CSARGNGYGYTF.